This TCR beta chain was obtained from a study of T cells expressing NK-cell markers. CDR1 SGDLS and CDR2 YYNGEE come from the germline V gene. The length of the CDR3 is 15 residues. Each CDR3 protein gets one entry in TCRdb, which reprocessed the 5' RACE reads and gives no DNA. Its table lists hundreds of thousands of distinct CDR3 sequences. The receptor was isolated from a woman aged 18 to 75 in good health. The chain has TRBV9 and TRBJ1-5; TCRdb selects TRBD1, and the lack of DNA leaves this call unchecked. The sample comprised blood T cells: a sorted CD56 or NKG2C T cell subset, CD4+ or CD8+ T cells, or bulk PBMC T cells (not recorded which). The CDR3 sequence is CASSAGVVHNQPQHF.